These T cell receptor beta chains were read from a single sample in a study of blood T cell repertoires in COVID-19. The protocol was immunoSEQ multiplex PCR, while the TCRdb copy is restricted to in-frame clones and leaves out a portion. The sample records under 200,000 clones, about 88% being singletons. Input material: peripheral blood. These TCRs come from a man in his sixties with COVID-19, enrolled during active disease. The CDR3 runs from the conserved cysteine through the conserved F or W. A D gene is named only where the DNA matches it firmly. Clone size is stated in some rows and not others, as once, few, many or a class when expanded.

d_call: TRBD2; j_call: TRBJ2-2; v_call: TRBV7-2; clone_size: .; cdr3_aa: CASSPRTSGSGTGELFF; cdr3_nt: TGTGCCAGCAGCCCCAGGACTAGCGGCTCGGGCACCGGGGAGCTGTTTTTT
d_call: .; j_call: TRBJ1-2; v_call: TRBV12-3/TRBV12-4; clone_size: .; cdr3_aa: CASSLAFHRSTF; cdr3_nt: TGTGCCAGCAGTTTAGCGTTCCATCGTAGCACCTTC
d_call: TRBD2; j_call: TRBJ2-3; v_call: TRBV5-1; clone_size: .; cdr3_aa: CASSPGTSGGPGTQYF; cdr3_nt: TGCGCCAGCAGCCCGGGGACTAGCGGGGGCCCGGGAACGCAGTATTTT
d_call: .; j_call: TRBJ1-6; v_call: TRBV19; clone_size: .; cdr3_aa: CATKADAPLHF; cdr3_nt: TGTGCCACCAAAGCGGATGCACCCCTCCACTTT
d_call: TRBD1; j_call: TRBJ1-6; v_call: TRBV19; clone_size: .; cdr3_aa: CASSPDRGLGSPLHF; cdr3_nt: TGTGCCAGTAGCCCGGACAGGGGGCTTGGCTCACCCCTCCACTTT
d_call: TRBD2; j_call: TRBJ2-1; v_call: TRBV5-1; clone_size: .; cdr3_aa: CASKKGGSQGEQFF; cdr3_nt: TGCGCCAGCAAAAAGGGCGGGAGTCAAGGGGAGCAGTTCTTC
d_call: TRBD2; j_call: TRBJ2-1; v_call: TRBV27; clone_size: .; cdr3_aa: CASSLTGLAGPSPYNEQFF; cdr3_nt: TGTGCCAGCAGTTTAACGGGACTAGCGGGACCCTCCCCCTACAATGAGCAGTTCTTC
d_call: .; j_call: TRBJ2-1; v_call: TRBV18; clone_size: .; cdr3_aa: CASSLKTSTISYNEQFF; cdr3_nt: TGTGCCAGCTCACTAAAAACCTCGACAATCTCCTACAATGAGCAGTTCTTC
d_call: .; j_call: TRBJ2-1; v_call: TRBV12-3/TRBV12-4; clone_size: .; cdr3_aa: CASSFRDINEQFF; cdr3_nt: TGTGCCAGCAGTTTCCGGGACATCAATGAGCAGTTCTTC
d_call: .; j_call: TRBJ1-5; v_call: TRBV6-6; clone_size: .; cdr3_aa: CASRLEDYSNQPQHF; cdr3_nt: TGTGCCAGCAGACTAGAAGATTATAGCAATCAGCCCCAGCATTTT
d_call: .; j_call: TRBJ1-2; v_call: TRBV12-3/TRBV12-4; clone_size: few; cdr3_aa: CASSSEGVRGYTF; cdr3_nt: TGTGCCAGCAGTTCCGAGGGGGTCCGTGGCTACACCTTC
d_call: .; j_call: TRBJ2-1; v_call: TRBV7-9; clone_size: .; cdr3_aa: CASSLGAGATNEQFF; cdr3_nt: TGTGCCAGCAGCTTAGGCGCGGGGGCTACGAATGAGCAGTTCTTC
d_call: .; j_call: TRBJ1-5; v_call: TRBV12-5; clone_size: .; cdr3_aa: CASGSGMGNQPQHF; cdr3_nt: TGTGCTAGTGGTTCGGGGATGGGCAATCAGCCCCAGCATTTT
d_call: TRBD1; j_call: TRBJ1-2; v_call: TRBV14; clone_size: .; cdr3_aa: CASSHPRDRGTYGYTF; cdr3_nt: TGTGCCAGCAGCCACCCACGGGACAGAGGAACTTATGGCTACACCTTC
d_call: .; j_call: TRBJ2-5; v_call: TRBV9; clone_size: .; cdr3_aa: CASSVGVLMGGETQYF; cdr3_nt: TGTGCCAGCAGCGTAGGGGTATTGATGGGGGGAGAGACCCAGTACTTC
d_call: .; j_call: TRBJ1-5; v_call: TRBV19; clone_size: .; cdr3_aa: CASSTKVRGSNQPQHF; cdr3_nt: TGTGCCAGTAGTACGAAGGTCAGGGGATCCAATCAGCCCCAGCATTTT
d_call: .; j_call: TRBJ1-1; v_call: TRBV19; clone_size: .; cdr3_aa: CASSTRQVLVGTEAFF; cdr3_nt: TGTGCCAGTAGTACAAGACAGGTTCTCGTTGGCACTGAAGCTTTCTTT
d_call: TRBD1; j_call: TRBJ1-1; v_call: TRBV11-2; clone_size: once; cdr3_aa: CASSLVPGQITEAFF; cdr3_nt: TGTGCCAGCAGCTTAGTTCCGGGACAGATCACTGAAGCTTTCTTT
d_call: .; j_call: TRBJ1-1; v_call: TRBV27; clone_size: .; cdr3_aa: CASSPFSNTEAFF; cdr3_nt: TGTGCCAGCAGCCCCTTTTCGAACACTGAAGCTTTCTTT
d_call: .; j_call: TRBJ2-2; v_call: TRBV27; clone_size: .; cdr3_aa: CASSSFSAGELFF; cdr3_nt: TGTGCCAGCAGTTCCTTTTCTGCCGGGGAGCTGTTTTTT
d_call: TRBD1; j_call: TRBJ2-5; v_call: TRBV7-3; clone_size: .; cdr3_aa: CASSRGQAPQETQYF; cdr3_nt: TGTGCCAGCAGCAGGGGACAGGCGCCTCAAGAGACCCAGTACTTC
d_call: .; j_call: TRBJ1-2; v_call: TRBV3-1/TRBV3-2; clone_size: .; cdr3_aa: CASSQEGGQGRANYGYTF; cdr3_nt: TGTGCCAGCAGCCAAGAGGGTGGACAAGGAAGAGCTAACTATGGCTACACCTTC